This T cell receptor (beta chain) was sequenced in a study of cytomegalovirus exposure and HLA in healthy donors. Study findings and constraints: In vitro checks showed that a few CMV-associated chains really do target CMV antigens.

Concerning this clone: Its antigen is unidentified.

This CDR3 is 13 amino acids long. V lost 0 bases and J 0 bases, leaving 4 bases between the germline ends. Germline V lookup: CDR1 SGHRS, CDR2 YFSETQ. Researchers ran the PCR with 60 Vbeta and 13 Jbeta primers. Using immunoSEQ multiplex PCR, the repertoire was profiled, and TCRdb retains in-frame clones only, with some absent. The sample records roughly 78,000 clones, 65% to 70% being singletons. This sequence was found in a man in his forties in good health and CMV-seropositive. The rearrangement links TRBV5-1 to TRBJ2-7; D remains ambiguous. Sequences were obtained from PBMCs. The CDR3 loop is CASSLGYSYEQYF. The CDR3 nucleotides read TGCGCCAGCAGCTTGGGCTACTCCTACGAGCAGTACTTC.